The 25 T cell receptor beta chains listed next were all sequenced from one sample in a study of blood T cell repertoires in COVID-19. The method was immunoSEQ multiplex PCR; TCRdb's version includes in-frame clones alone and lacks a portion of them. The sample lists around 200,000 clones; more than 80% were seen once. Sequencing input: PBMCs or T cells enriched from blood (not recorded which). The receptor source for this set is a woman aged 40 to 55 with acute COVID-19.

This chain uses TRBV2 with TRBJ2-2, with 7 positions matching TRBD1. Germline lookup yields CDR1 SNHLY and CDR2 FYNNEI. This CDR3 region has 14 residues. V lost 6 bases to trimming and J lost 5 bases; unmatched junction nucleotides: 6. The CDR3 spells CASSRDRDTGELFF. For the CDR3, the DNA is TGTGCCAGCAGCCGAGACAGGGATACCGGGGAGCTGTTTTTT.

This clone has just a few counts. This chain connects TRBV25-1 to TRBJ1-1; maybe TRBD1 (6 bases). CDR1 MGHDK and CDR2 SYGVNS come from the germline V gene. Trimming cost V 0 bases and J 3 bases, with 11 bases left between them. This CDR3 is 15 amino acids long. CDR3 nucleotide sequence: TGTGCCAGCAGTGAATATAAGGGGGAACACACTGAAGCTTTCTTT. Protein product: CASSEYKGEHTEAFF.

This clone was seen a single time. V is TRBV7-9 and J is TRBJ2-1; D gene unclear. The CDR3 has 12 amino acids. CDR1 SEHNR and CDR2 FQNEAQ come from the germline V gene (reference sequence). Between the trimmed V and J ends, which lost 7 bases and 10 bases, there was a span of 14 bases. This CDR3 reads CASTLTGKEQFF. The CDR3 DNA is TGTGCCAGCACCCTGACGGGTAAAGAGCAGTTCTTC.

This chain joins TRBV19 and TRBJ1-1; D perhaps matches TRBD1 (6 bases). CDR1 and CDR2 from the germline V gene are LNHDA and SQIVND (reference sequence). This CDR3 comprises 14 residues. Trimming left V 3 bases short and J 3 bases short, with 11 bases between. In nucleotides, the CDR3 is TGTGCCAGTAGTATCCGGACAGACCACACTGAAGCTTTCTTT. Its translation: CASSIRTDHTEAFF.

The table lists this clone with a count of one. The J gene is TRBJ1-5, the V gene TRBV7-2; 10 positions agree with TRBD1. Germline trimming cut 2 bases from V and 5 bases from J; bases unmatched to any gene: 3. This CDR3 has 15 amino acids. Germline CDR1 reads SGHTA; CDR2 reads FQGNSA. CDR3 region: CASSLRGQGYQPQHF. The CDR3 coding sequence is TGTGCCAGCAGCTTAAGGGGACAGGGGTATCAGCCCCAGCATTTT.

This chain connects TRBV5-1 to TRBJ2-1, with 10 bases aligning to TRBD2. Unmatched junction bases numbered 9, after V lost 5 bases and J lost 7 bases. CDR3 length equals 15 residues. Germline V CDR1 and CDR2: SGHRS, YFSETQ. CDR3 DNA: TGCGCCAGCAGGCCACTAGCGGGGCCGGAAAATGAGCAGTTCTTC. It encodes CASRPLAGPENEQFF.

CDR3 in DNA: TGTGCCAGCAGCCACCGGGACAGGGCAAGCTCTGGAAACACCATATATTTT. Protein product: CASSHRDRASSGNTIYF. This chain joins TRBV21-1 and TRBJ1-3; the table names TRBD1, a call not compared with the DNA. TRBV21-1 is assigned pseudogene status. The CDR3 is 17 residues long.

This clone was picked up a small number of times. The chain couples TRBV5-8 to TRBJ1-5; D not certain. V gave up 4 bases and J gave up 0 bases, with 14 bases separating them. CDR1 and CDR2 (germline): SGHTS, YDEGEE. The CDR3 covers 16 residues. CDR3: CASSGPGINSNQPQHF. The CDR3 bases are TGTGCCAGCAGCGGCCCAGGAATTAATAGCAATCAGCCCCAGCATTTT. Supplemented by reference TRBV5-8 and TRBJ1-5, the full variable domain reads EAGVTQSPTHLIKTRGQQATLRCSPISGHTSVYWYQQALGLGLQFLLWYDEGEERNRGNFPPRFSGRQFPNYSSELNVNALELEDSALYLCASSGPGINSNQPQHFGDGTRLSIL.

This chain links TRBV4-1 with TRBJ1-4; the match to TRBD1 covers 12 bases. Looked up from germline, CDR1 is MGHRA and CDR2 is YSYEKL. CDR3 length equals 15 residues. V shed 3 bases, J shed 7 bases, and the junction held 3 bases outside the gene matches. CDR3 residues: CASSQGDRGLEKLFF. The CDR3 DNA follows: TGCGCCAGCAGCCAGGGGGACAGGGGGCTTGAAAAACTGTTTTTT.

This rearrangement joins TRBV3-1 (or the pseudogene TRBV3-2) to TRBJ1-2; tentatively, D is TRBD1 (6 bases). The germline V and J ends were trimmed by 5 bases and 8 bases, with 18 bases remaining between them. Germline V lookup: CDR1 LGHDT, CDR2 YNNKEL (reference sequence). CDR3 length: 14 amino acids. CDR3 sequence (DNA): TGTGCCAGCAGCGAAGCAAACAGGGTCGTCGGCTACACCTTC. Its translation: CASSEANRVVGYTF.

This clone was detected only a few times. The chain employs TRBV29-1 and TRBJ1-1; D unresolved. This CDR3 contains 11 residues. V lost 2 bases, J lost 4 bases, and 5 bases lay in between. CDR1 is SQVTM, CDR2 ANQGSEA, per germline. CDR3 sequence reads: CSVERATEAFF. As DNA, the CDR3 is TGCAGCGTTGAAAGAGCCACTGAAGCTTTCTTT.

This chain's CDR3 is CASSADLRGLSPLHF. The CDR3 nucleotides are TGTGCCAGCAGTGCAGATCTGCGCGGACTTTCACCCCTCCACTTT. The chain has TRBV2 and TRBJ1-6, with D unresolved. This CDR3 region has 15 residues. Germline V CDR1 and CDR2: SNHLY, FYNNEI. The germline V and J ends were trimmed by 4 bases and 9 bases, with 16 bases remaining between them.

This chain connects TRBV7-9 to TRBJ1-2, with 12 nucleotides matching TRBD1. J was trimmed by 3 bases and V by 2 bases; bases with no gene match: 4. Germline V gives CDR1 SEHNR, CDR2 FQNEAQ (reference sequence). This CDR3 is built from 16 residues. The CDR3 protein is CASSLYGTGGHYGYTF. The CDR3, as DNA: TGTGCCAGCAGCTTATACGGGACAGGGGGCCACTATGGCTACACCTTC.

This chain links TRBV18 with TRBJ2-5, with 9 bases aligning to TRBD1. V lost 6 bases and J lost 1; bases outside the gene matches: 6. The CDR3 is 15 amino acids. Germline V gene sequence: CDR1 KGHSH, CDR2 LQKENI. The CDR3 DNA follows: TGTGCCAGCTCGCGAAACAGGGGGCCCCAAGAGACCCAGTACTTC. It yields the protein CASSRNRGPQETQYF.

There are a few counts of this clone. V and J are TRBV19 and TRBJ1-1; maybe TRBD1 (5 bases). The ends were cut back, 8 bases at V and 1 base at J, with 5 bases in the middle. CDR1 and CDR2 (germline): LNHDA, SQIVND (reference sequence). This CDR3 has 11 amino acids. The CDR3 DNA reads as TGTGCCAGTCAGGGGAACACTGAAGCTTTCTTT. Translated, it gives CASQGNTEAFF.

The V call is TRBV13, the J call TRBJ1-2; D is unresolved. The CDR3 loop spans 15 amino acids. Germline lookup yields CDR1 PRHDT and CDR2 FYEKMQ (reference sequence). V lost 0 bases and J lost 6, with 14 bases in between. The CDR3 DNA is TGTGCCAGCAGCTTAGGGGGAGCCTCTGCCAATGGCTACACCTTC. Amino acids: CASSLGGASANGYTF. Based on the CDR3 plus reference TRBV13 and TRBJ1-2, the full variable domain is AAGVIQSPRHLIKEKRETATLKCYPIPRHDTVYWYQQGPGQDPQFLISFYEKMQSDKGSIPDRFSAQQFSDYHSELNMSSLELGDSALYFCASSLGGASANGYTFGSGTRLTVV.

V gene TRBV2 combines with J gene TRBJ1-2, with D possibly TRBD1 on 6 matching bases. This CDR3 has 14 amino acids. V was clipped by 3 bases and J by 6 bases, with 14 bases between them. Per germline, CDR1 SNHLY and CDR2 FYNNEI. CDR3 DNA: TGTGCCAGCAGTGATCGGCGACAGGCGGATGGCTACACCTTC. This encodes CASSDRRQADGYTF.

This rearrangement joins TRBV3-1 (or the pseudogene TRBV3-2) to TRBJ1-2, with 7 bases fitting TRBD1. Germline CDR1 and CDR2: LGHDT and YNNKEL (reference sequence). The CDR3 loop spans 11 amino acids. The ends lost 5 bases at V and 7 bases at J; junction bases unmatched: 1. The CDR3 coding sequence is TGTGCCAGCAGCGACAGGGTTGGCTACACCTTC. Translated: CASSDRVGYTF.

V is TRBV27 and J is TRBJ2-1; D might be TRBD1 (6 bases). Germline V gives CDR1 MNHEY, CDR2 SMNVEV (reference sequence). The CDR3 is 15 amino acids. The germline V and J ends were trimmed by 2 bases and 2 bases, with 10 bases remaining between them. CDR3: CASSLGGPPYNEQFF. Written as DNA, the CDR3 is TGTGCCAGCAGTTTAGGGGGCCCGCCCTACAATGAGCAGTTCTTC.

The chain employs TRBV3-1 (or the pseudogene TRBV3-2) and TRBJ2-3; D is perhaps TRBD1 (6 bases). This CDR3 has 17 residues. Germline CDR1 reads LGHDT; CDR2 reads YNNKEL (reference sequence). Between the trimmed V and J ends, which lost 1 base and 1 base, there was a span of 15 bases. For the CDR3, the DNA is TGTGCCAGCAGCCAAGGACTTAAGACAGGACGCACAGATACGCAGTATTTT. Translation: CASSQGLKTGRTDTQYF.

There are a few counts of this clone. The chain joins TRBV3-1 (or the pseudogene TRBV3-2) to TRBJ2-7; D perhaps matches TRBD1 (6 bases). The length of the CDR3 is 13 residues. Germline V gene data show CDR1 as LGHDT and CDR2 as YNNKEL (reference sequence). The V gene lost 3 bases and the J gene lost 5 bases, with 11 bases spanning the gap. The CDR3, as DNA: TGTGCCAGCAGCCACAGGGGAATAGACGAGCAGTACGTC. Its translation is CASSHRGIDEQYV.

The V call is TRBV6-4, the J call TRBJ2-2, with D perhaps TRBD2 (5 bases). This CDR3 comprises 14 residues. Germline V CDR1 and CDR2: MRHNA, SNTAGT. Trimming removed 4 bases at V and 3 bases at J, with 9 bases between. Here the CDR3 reads CASSVERDTGELFF. The CDR3 DNA reads TGTGCCAGCAGTGTTGAGAGGGACACCGGGGAGCTGTTTTTT.

This clone was found a few times. The V gene is TRBV18, the J gene TRBJ1-6, with TRBD1 as a possible D gene (6 bases). The CDR3 extends over 16 amino acids. Germline V gene data show CDR1 as KGHSH and CDR2 as LQKENI. Between the trimmed V and J ends, which lost 5 bases and 5 bases, there was a span of 16 bases. The CDR3 protein is CASSKKAGADNSPLHF. The CDR3 bases are TGTGCCAGCTCAAAGAAGGCAGGGGCAGATAATTCACCCCTCCACTTT.

This chain uses TRBV10-2 with TRBJ1-3; D is unclear. The CDR3 sequence is 16 residues long. CDR1 is WSHSY and CDR2 is SAAADI in the germline V gene. V shed 3 bases and J shed 0 bases, with 12 bases lying between them. CDR3 coding DNA: TGCGCCAGCAGTGAAAGGTCCGGAGACTCTGGAAACACCATATATTTT. Protein: CASSERSGDSGNTIYF.

V and J are TRBV10-3 and TRBJ2-1; a possible D gene is TRBD2 (5 bases). With 7 bases removed from V and 6 bases from J, the gap between germline ends came to 10 bases. Germline CDR1 reads ENHRY; CDR2 reads SYGVKD. The CDR3 covers 12 residues. The CDR3 nucleotides read TGTGCCATCATGGCTAGCAGCAATGAGCAGTTCTTC. Protein: CAIMASSNEQFF.